These T cell receptor beta chains were read from a single sample in a study of T cell responses to AZD1222 COVID-19 vaccine. The protocol was immunoSEQ multiplex PCR, while the TCRdb copy is restricted to in-frame clones and leaves out a portion. There are tens of thousands of clones in the sample; roughly nine tenths occur only once, and approximately 2.5% lies in the top ten. Sequences were derived from peripheral blood, sampled on day 0 of AZD1222 vaccination. Receptors originate from an adult in good health. CDR3s include the opening cysteine and the closing phenylalanine or tryptophan. Fields, in order: V gene, J gene, clone size, D gene, CDR3 DNA, CDR3 protein. The D gene is left open where the match is weak. The size entry is marked missing in some rows and otherwise reads once, few, many or a size class.

V gene: TRBV10-1
J gene: TRBJ1-2
clone size: NA
D gene: NA
CDR3 DNA: TGCGCCACGCAAGGTCCAGGCGGCTACACCTTC
CDR3 protein: CATQGPGGYTF

V gene: TRBV19
J gene: TRBJ2-2
clone size: NA
D gene: NA
CDR3 DNA: TGTGCCAGTAAGACTAACCTGAACACCGGGGAGCTGTTTTTT
CDR3 protein: CASKTNLNTGELFF

V gene: TRBV18
J gene: TRBJ1-1
clone size: NA
D gene: NA
CDR3 DNA: TGTGCCAGCTCCCTGGAGGGCGCGAACACTGAAGCTTTCTTT
CDR3 protein: CASSLEGANTEAFF

V gene: TRBV30
J gene: TRBJ1-3
clone size: NA
D gene: NA
CDR3 DNA: TGTGCCTGGAAAGTTAATTCCGCAACTATCGCCATATATTTT
CDR3 protein: CAWKVNSATIAIYF

V gene: TRBV11-2
J gene: TRBJ2-7
clone size: NA
D gene: NA
CDR3 DNA: TGTGCCAGCAGCCTACTAGAGTACTACGAGCAGTACTTC
CDR3 protein: CASSLLEYYEQYF

V gene: TRBV29-1
J gene: TRBJ2-7
clone size: NA
D gene: NA
CDR3 DNA: TGCAGCGTTCGACCCGGGACACGGGGATCCACCGAGCAGTACTTC
CDR3 protein: CSVRPGTRGSTEQYF

V gene: TRBV19
J gene: TRBJ2-3
clone size: NA
D gene: NA
CDR3 DNA: TGTGCCAGTAGTGCGCGAAGGGCGGGGAGCACAGATACGCAGTATTTT
CDR3 protein: CASSARRAGSTDTQYF

V gene: TRBV25-1
J gene: TRBJ2-1
clone size: NA
D gene: NA
CDR3 DNA: TGTGCCAGCCTAGGTCCCTACAATGAGCAGTTCTTC
CDR3 protein: CASLGPYNEQFF

V gene: TRBV5-4
J gene: TRBJ2-7
clone size: NA
D gene: NA
CDR3 DNA: TGTGCCACCGGCGATTATTTAGCACCCTACGAGCAGTACTTC
CDR3 protein: CATGDYLAPYEQYF

V gene: TRBV6-5
J gene: TRBJ2-3
clone size: few
D gene: TRBD2
CDR3 DNA: TGTGCCAGCAGGTTTCTAGCGGGTAGCACAGATACGCAGTATTTT
CDR3 protein: CASRFLAGSTDTQYF

V gene: TRBV5-6
J gene: TRBJ1-5
clone size: NA
D gene: TRBD1
CDR3 DNA: TGTGCCAGCAGCTCGGGACAGGAATATAGCAATCAGCCCCAGCATTTT
CDR3 protein: CASSSGQEYSNQPQHF

V gene: TRBV6-1
J gene: TRBJ1-6
clone size: NA
D gene: NA
CDR3 DNA: TGTGCCAGCAGTGAACGAGGGTCAGGTGGATCACCCCTCCACTTT
CDR3 protein: CASSERGSGGSPLHF

V gene: TRBV7-9
J gene: TRBJ2-2
clone size: NA
D gene: NA
CDR3 DNA: TGTGCCAGCAGCTTGGAGTTGGCCCTATCGACCGGGGAGCTGTTTTTT
CDR3 protein: CASSLELALSTGELFF

V gene: TRBV11-2
J gene: TRBJ1-2
clone size: NA
D gene: NA
CDR3 DNA: TGTGCCAGCAGCTTAGAAGTTGGCAGGGAGTTCTATGGCTACACCTTC
CDR3 protein: CASSLEVGREFYGYTF

V gene: TRBV2
J gene: TRBJ1-5
clone size: NA
D gene: TRBD1
CDR3 DNA: TGTGCCAGCAGTGCCGGGACAGGGGGGGGTCAGCCCCAGCATTTT
CDR3 protein: CASSAGTGGGQPQHF

V gene: TRBV7-8
J gene: TRBJ2-1
clone size: NA
D gene: TRBD2
CDR3 DNA: TGTGCCAGCAGCTCTAGCGGGACGGCCTACAATGAGCAGTTCTTC
CDR3 protein: CASSSSGTAYNEQFF

V gene: TRBV3-1/TRBV3-2
J gene: TRBJ1-3
clone size: NA
D gene: NA
CDR3 DNA: TGTGCCAGCAGTCGGGGGGACTCTGGAAACACCATATATTTT
CDR3 protein: CASSRGDSGNTIYF

V gene: TRBV19
J gene: TRBJ2-5
clone size: NA
D gene: NA
CDR3 DNA: TGTGCCAGTAGTATTCGGGCGCGGACCGAAGAGACCCAGTACTTC
CDR3 protein: CASSIRARTEETQYF